Given below is one TCR beta chain in context. These data are taken from a study of shared clonotypes between healthy human individuals. Turning to the study itself: Each donor contributed plates that comprised three CD4 naive, three CD4 memory, two CD8 naive and one CD8 memory.

Trimming removed 1 base at V and 0 bases at J, with 13 bases between. In germline, CDR1 is SGHTA, CDR2 FQGTGA. The CDR3 length is 16 residues. Deep-level assay runs were performed. Sequencing was performed with immunoSEQ multiplex PCR; in TCRdb, only in-frame clones are kept and a portion is missing. The repertoire has a few hundred thousand clones, 96% of them found once; the top ten carry 0.32%. The sequencing sample was made of memory CD8+ T cells sorted from blood. Noted subset: CD45RO+ cells pooled with CCR7-negative TemRA cells. The chain has TRBV7-3 and TRBJ2-7; no definite D call. This receptor was obtained from a man younger than 40 in good health. The CDR3 coding sequence is TGTGCCAGCAGCTTAAAGGCGGCCTACTGCTCCTACGAGCAGTACTTC. It yields the protein CASSLKAAYCSYEQYF.